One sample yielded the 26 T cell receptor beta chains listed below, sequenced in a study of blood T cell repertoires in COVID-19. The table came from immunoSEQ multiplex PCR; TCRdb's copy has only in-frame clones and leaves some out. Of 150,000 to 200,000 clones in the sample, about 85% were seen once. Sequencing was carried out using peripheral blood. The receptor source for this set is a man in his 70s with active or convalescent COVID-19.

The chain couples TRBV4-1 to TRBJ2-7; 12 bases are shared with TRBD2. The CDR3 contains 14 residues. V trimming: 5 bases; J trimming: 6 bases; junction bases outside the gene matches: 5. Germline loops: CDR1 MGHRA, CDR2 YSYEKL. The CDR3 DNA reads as TGCGCCAGCAGCTCGGGACTAGCGGGCCGCGAGCAGTACTTC. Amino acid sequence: CASSSGLAGREQYF.

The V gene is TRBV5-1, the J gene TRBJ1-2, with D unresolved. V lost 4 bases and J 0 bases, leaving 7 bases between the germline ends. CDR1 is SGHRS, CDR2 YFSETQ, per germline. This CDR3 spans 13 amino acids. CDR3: CASSAASNYGYTF. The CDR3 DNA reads TGCGCCAGCAGCGCGGCGTCTAACTATGGCTACACCTTC.

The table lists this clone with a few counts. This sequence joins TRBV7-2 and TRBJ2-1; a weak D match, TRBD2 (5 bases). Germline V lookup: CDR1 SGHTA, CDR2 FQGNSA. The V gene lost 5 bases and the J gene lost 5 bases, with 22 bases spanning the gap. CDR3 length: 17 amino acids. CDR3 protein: CASSRRFGGSSNNEQFF. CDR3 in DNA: TGTGCCAGCAGCCGTAGGTTTGGCGGGTCTTCGAACAATGAGCAGTTCTTC.

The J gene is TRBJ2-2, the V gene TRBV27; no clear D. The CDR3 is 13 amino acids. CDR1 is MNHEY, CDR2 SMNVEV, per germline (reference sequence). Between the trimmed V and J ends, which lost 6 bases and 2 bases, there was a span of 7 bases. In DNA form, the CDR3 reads TGTGCCAGCAGCAGACAAAACACCGGGGAGCTGTTTTTT. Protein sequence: CASSRQNTGELFF.

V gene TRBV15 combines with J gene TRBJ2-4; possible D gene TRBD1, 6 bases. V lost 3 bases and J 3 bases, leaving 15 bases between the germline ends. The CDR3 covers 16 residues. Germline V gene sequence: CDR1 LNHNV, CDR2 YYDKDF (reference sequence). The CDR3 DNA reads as TGTGCCACCAGCAGTAACCGGGACACGGACAAAAACATTCAGTACTTC. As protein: CATSSNRDTDKNIQYF.

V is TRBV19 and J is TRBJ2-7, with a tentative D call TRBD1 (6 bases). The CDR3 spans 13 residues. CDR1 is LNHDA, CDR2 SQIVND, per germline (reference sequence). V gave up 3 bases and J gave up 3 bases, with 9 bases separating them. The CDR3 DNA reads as TGTGCCAGTAGTATTGGGGGCTTCTACGAGCAGTACTTC. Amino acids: CASSIGGFYEQYF.

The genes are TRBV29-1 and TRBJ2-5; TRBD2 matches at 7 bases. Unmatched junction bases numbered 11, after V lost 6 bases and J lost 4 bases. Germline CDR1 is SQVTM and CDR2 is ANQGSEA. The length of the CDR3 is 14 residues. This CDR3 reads CSVPSGPSVETQYF. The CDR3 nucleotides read TGCAGCGTCCCTAGCGGCCCCTCGGTAGAGACCCAGTACTTC. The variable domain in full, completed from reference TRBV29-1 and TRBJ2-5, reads SAVISQKPSRDICQRGTSLTIQCQVDSQVTMMFWYRQQPGQSLTLIATANQGSEATYESGFVIDKFPISRPNLTFSTLTVSNMSPEDSSIYLCSVPSGPSVETQYFGPGTRLLVL.

The CDR3 region has the DNA TGTGCCAGTAGCAAACTAGCGGGAGTGAGAACCGGGGAGCTGTTTTTT. It yields the protein CASSKLAGVRTGELFF. The gene calls are TRBV19 and TRBJ2-2; 11 bases are a match to TRBD2. The length of the CDR3 is 16 residues. V trimming: 6 bases; J trimming: 5 bases; junction bases outside the gene matches: 8. Germline V gene lookup returns CDR1 LNHDA and CDR2 SQIVND (reference sequence).

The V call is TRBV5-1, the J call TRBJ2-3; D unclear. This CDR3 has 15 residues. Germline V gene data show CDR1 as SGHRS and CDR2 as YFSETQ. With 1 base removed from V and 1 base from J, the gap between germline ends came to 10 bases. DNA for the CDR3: TGCGCCAGCAGCTTGTTTGGGCCTCGCACAGATACGCAGTATTTT. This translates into CASSLFGPRTDTQYF.

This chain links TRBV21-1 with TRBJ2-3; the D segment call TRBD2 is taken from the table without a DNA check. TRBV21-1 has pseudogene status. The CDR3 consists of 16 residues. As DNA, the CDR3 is TGTGCCAGCAGCAAACCCCGACTAGCGGGCACAGATACGCAGTATTTT. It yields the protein CASSKPRLAGTDTQYF.

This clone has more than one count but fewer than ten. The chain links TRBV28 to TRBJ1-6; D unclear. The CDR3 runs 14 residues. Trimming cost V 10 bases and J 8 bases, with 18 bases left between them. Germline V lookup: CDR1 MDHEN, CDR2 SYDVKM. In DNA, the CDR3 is TGTGCCACCGCCGCGGGAGGAGAGTATTCACCCCTCCACTTT. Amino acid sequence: CATAAGGEYSPLHF.

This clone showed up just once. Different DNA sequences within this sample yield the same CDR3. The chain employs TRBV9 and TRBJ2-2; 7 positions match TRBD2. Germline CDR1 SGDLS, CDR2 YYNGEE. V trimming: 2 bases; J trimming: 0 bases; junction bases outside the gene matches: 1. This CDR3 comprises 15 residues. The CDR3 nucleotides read TGTGCCAGCAGCGTGGCGGGAGCGAACACCGGGGAGCTGTTTTTT. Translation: CASSVAGANTGELFF.

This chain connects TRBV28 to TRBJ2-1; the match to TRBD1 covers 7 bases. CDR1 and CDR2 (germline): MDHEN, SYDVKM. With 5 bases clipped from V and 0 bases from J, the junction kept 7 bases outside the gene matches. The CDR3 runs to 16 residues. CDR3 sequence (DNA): TGTGCCAGCAGTCCCCCGGGACAGCACTCCTACAATGAGCAGTTCTTC. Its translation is CASSPPGQHSYNEQFF.

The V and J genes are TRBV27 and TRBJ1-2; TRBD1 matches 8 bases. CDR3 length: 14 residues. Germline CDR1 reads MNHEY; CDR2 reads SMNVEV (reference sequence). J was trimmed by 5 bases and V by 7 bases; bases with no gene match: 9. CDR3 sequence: CASMPQGVTYGYTF. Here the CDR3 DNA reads TGTGCCAGCATGCCACAGGGGGTAACATATGGCTACACCTTC.

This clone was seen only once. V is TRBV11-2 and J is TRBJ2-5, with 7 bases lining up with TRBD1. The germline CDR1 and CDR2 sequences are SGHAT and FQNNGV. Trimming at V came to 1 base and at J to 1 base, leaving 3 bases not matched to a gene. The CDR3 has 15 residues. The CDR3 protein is CASSLAWTGQETQYF. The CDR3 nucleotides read TGTGCCAGCAGCTTAGCTTGGACAGGCCAAGAGACCCAGTACTTC.

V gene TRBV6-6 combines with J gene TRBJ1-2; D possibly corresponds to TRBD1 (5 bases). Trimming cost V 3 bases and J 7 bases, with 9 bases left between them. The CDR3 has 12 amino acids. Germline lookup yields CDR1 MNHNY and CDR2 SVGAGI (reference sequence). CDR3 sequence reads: CASSYGTSGYTF. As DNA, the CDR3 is TGTGCCAGCAGTTATGGGACTAGTGGCTACACCTTC.

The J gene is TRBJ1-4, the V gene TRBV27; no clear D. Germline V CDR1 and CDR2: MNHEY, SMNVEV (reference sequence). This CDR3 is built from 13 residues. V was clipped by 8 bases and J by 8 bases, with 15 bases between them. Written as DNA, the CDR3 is TGTGCCAGCTGCTTCTCGGGTTGCGAAAAACTGTTTTTT. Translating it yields CASCFSGCEKLFF.

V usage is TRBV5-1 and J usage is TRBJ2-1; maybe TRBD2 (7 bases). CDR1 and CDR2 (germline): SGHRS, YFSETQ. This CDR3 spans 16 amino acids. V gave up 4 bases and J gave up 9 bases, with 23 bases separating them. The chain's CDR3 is CASSRGGNNGDTEQFF. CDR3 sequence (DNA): TGCGCCAGCAGCCGGGGAGGGAACAATGGGGACACTGAGCAGTTCTTC.

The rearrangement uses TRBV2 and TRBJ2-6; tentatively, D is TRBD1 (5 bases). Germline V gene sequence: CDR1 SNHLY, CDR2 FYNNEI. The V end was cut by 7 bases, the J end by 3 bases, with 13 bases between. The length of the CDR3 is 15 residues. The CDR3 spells CASIDQDIGANVLTF. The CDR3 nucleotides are TGTGCCAGCATTGATCAGGACATTGGGGCCAACGTCCTGACTTTC.

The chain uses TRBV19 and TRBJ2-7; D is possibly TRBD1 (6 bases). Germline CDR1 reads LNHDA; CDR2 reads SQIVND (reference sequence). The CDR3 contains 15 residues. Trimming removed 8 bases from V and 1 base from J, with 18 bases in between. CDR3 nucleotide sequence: TGTGCCAGTTCGGGATCCTGGGACACTTCCTACGAGCAGTACTTC. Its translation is CASSGSWDTSYEQYF.

CDR3 sequence reads: CASSRTSGRASYEQYF. DNA for the CDR3: TGTGCCAGCTCACGCACTAGCGGGAGGGCCTCCTACGAGCAGTACTTC. V is TRBV18 and J is TRBJ2-7, with TRBD2 identical over 13 bases. Germline assignment: CDR1 KGHSH and CDR2 LQKENI. Losses at the gene ends were 4 bases for V and 0 bases for J; bases not matched to a gene: 3. The CDR3 consists of 16 residues.

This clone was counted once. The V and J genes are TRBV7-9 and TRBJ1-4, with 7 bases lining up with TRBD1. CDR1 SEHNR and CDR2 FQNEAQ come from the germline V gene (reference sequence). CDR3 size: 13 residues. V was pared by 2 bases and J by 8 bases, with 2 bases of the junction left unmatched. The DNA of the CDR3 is TGTGCCAGCAGCTTACGACAGGGAGAAAAACTGTTTTTT. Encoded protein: CASSLRQGEKLFF.

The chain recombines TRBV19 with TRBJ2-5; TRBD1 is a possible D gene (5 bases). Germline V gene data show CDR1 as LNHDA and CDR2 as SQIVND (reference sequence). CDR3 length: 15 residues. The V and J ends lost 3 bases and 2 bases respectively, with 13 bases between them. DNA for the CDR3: TGTGCCAGTAGTATCTTTTCCCAGGGTCAAGAGACCCAGTACTTC. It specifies CASSIFSQGQETQYF. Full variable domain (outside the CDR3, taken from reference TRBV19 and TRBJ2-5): DGGITQSPKYLFRKEGQNVTLSCEQNLNHDAMYWYRQDPGQGLRLIYYSQIVNDFQKGDIAEGYSVSREKKESFPLTVTSAQKNPTAFYLCASSIFSQGQETQYFGPGTRLLVL.

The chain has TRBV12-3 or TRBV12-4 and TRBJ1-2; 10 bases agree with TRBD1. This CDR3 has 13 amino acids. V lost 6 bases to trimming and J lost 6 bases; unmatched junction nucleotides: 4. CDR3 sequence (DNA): TGTGCCAGCAGGACCGGGACAGGGGATGGCTACACCTTC. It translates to CASRTGTGDGYTF.

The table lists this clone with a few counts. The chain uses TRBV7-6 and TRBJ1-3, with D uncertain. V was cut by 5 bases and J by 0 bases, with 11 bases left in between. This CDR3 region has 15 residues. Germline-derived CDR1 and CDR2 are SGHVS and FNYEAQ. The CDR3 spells CASSVDRASGNTIYF. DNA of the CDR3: TGTGCCAGCAGCGTAGACCGAGCCTCTGGAAACACCATATATTTT.

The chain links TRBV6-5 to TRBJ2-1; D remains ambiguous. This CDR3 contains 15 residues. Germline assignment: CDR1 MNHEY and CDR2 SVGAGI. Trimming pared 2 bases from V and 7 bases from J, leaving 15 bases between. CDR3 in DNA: TGTGCCAGCAGTTACGGTAGCCCCCCATCTAATGAGCAGTTCTTC. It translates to CASSYGSPPSNEQFF.